These 8 T cell receptor beta chains were sequenced from one sample in a study of T cell repertoires in cytomegalovirus infection. TCRdb itself ran the reads through MiXCR, one entry per CDR3 protein. The sample gives approximately 750,000 distinct CDR3 sequences, about a third of which show up once; 2.8% is in the top ten. The sequenced sample was PBMCs. All receptors come from a human donor in good health (CMV status not recorded). Some clones in this sample may be carry-over from other donors' samples.

The chain couples TRBV7-2 to TRBJ2-7; D call uncertain. V was shortened by 4 bases and J by 3 bases, with 10 bases between the two germline ends. The CDR3 spans 13 residues. The germline V gene has CDR1 SGHTA and CDR2 FQGNSA. The CDR3 nucleotides read TGTGCCAGCAGCTACGGAGTCTACTACGAGCAGTACTTC. This codes for CASSYGVYYEQYF.

The chain combines TRBV6-1 with TRBJ1-1; D remains ambiguous. The germline V gene has CDR1 MNHNS and CDR2 SASEGT. This CDR3 has 16 amino acids. Trimming took off 7 bases at V and 0 bases at J, with 18 bases between the two ends. The CDR3 sequence: CASIFSVRSVNTEAFF. CDR3 sequence (DNA): TGTGCCAGCATTTTTTCCGTGAGGTCGGTGAACACTGAAGCTTTCTTT.

This chain links TRBV29-1 with TRBJ1-1, with D hard to call. V was cut by 8 bases and J by 11 bases, with 18 bases left in between. This CDR3 contains 11 residues. Germline CDR1 reads SQVTM; CDR2 reads ANQGSEA. CDR3 in amino acids: CSLKTGRLAFF. DNA for the CDR3: TGCAGCTTAAAGACCGGGAGGTTGGCTTTCTTT.

This clonotype has just one count. The chain couples TRBV5-1 to TRBJ2-1; the match to TRBD2 covers 13 bases. The CDR3 is 15 residues long. With 5 bases clipped from V and 9 bases from J, the junction kept 8 bases outside the gene matches. CDR1 and CDR2 (germline): SGHRS, YFSETQ. The CDR3 here is CASRLGTSGMVEQFF. CDR3 nucleotide sequence: TGCGCCAGCAGGCTTGGGACTAGCGGGATGGTTGAGCAGTTCTTC.

This clonotype was picked up a small number of times. The chain is built from TRBV12-3 or TRBV12-4 and TRBJ1-1; 9 nucleotides match TRBD1. The CDR3 contains 15 residues. The trim removed 5 bases at V and 6 bases at J, leaving 10 bases unmatched. The CDR3 spells CASSQPGTGRAEAFF. The DNA for the CDR3 is TGTGCCAGCAGTCAACCCGGGACAGGGAGGGCTGAAGCTTTCTTT.

A few counts support this clonotype. Written as DNA, the CDR3 is TGTGCCATCAGTCTAGCGGGGGGGAGAGAGACCCAGTACTTC. Translated, it gives CAISLAGGRETQYF. The chain links TRBV10-3 to TRBJ2-5; 12 bases align to TRBD2. The J segment lost 4 bases and the V segment lost 5 bases, leaving 2 bases of the junction unmatched. CDR3 length: 14 residues. The V gene's germline CDR1 is ENHRY and CDR2 SYGVKD.

This clonotype has only a few counts. The CDR3, as DNA: TGTGCCAGCAGCTTAGTATCCTCCAGGGATGATGGCTACACCTTC. Protein sequence: CASSLVSSRDDGYTF. The rearrangement joins TRBV7-8 to TRBJ1-2, with D perhaps TRBD1 (5 bases). CDR1 is SGHVS and CDR2 is FQNEAQ in the germline V gene. CDR3 length equals 15 residues. V dropped 1 base and J dropped 6 bases, with 15 bases sitting between them.

This clonotype was recorded at least ten times. The CDR3 region has the DNA TGTGCCAGCAGCTTAGATCGACAGGAAAGGAAGTTCTTC. It yields the protein CASSLDRQERKFF. The chain couples TRBV7-2 to TRBJ2-1; tentatively, D is TRBD1 (6 bases). The CDR3 runs to 13 residues. Germline V CDR1 and CDR2: SGHTA, FQGNSA. Trimming cost V 1 base and J 14 bases, with 15 bases left between them.